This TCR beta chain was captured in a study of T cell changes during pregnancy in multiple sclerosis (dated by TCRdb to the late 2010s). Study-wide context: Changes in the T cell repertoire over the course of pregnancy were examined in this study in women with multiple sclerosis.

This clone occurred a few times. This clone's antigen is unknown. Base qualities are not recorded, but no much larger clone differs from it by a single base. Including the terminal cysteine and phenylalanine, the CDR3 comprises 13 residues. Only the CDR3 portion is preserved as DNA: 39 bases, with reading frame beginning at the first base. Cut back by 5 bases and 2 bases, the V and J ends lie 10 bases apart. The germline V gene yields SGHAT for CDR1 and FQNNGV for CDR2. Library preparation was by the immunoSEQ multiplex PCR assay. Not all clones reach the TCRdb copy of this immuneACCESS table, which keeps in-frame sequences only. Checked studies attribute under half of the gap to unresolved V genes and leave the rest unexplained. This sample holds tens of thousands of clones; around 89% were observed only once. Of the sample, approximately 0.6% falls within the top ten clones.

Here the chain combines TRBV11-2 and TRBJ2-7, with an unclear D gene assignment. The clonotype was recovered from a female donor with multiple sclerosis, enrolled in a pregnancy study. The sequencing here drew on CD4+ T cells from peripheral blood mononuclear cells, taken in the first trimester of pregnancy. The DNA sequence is TGTGCCAGCAGCCCTGACTCCGCCTACGAGCAGTACTTC. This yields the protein CASSPDSAYEQYF. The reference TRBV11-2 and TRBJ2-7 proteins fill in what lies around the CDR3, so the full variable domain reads EAGVAQSPRYKIIEKRQSVAFWCNPISGHATLYWYQQILGQGPKLLIQFQNNGVVDDSQLPKDRFSAERLKGVDSTLKIQPAKLEDSAVYLCASSPDSAYEQYFGPGTRLTVT.